Given below is one T cell receptor beta chain in context. Antigen unknown. TCRdb's copy holds only in-frame clones and misses some; the assay was immunoSEQ multiplex PCR. This sample yields tens of thousands of clones, of which around 89% are seen a single time; 3% to 4% belongs to the top ten. The entry originates in a study of identifying expanded T cells in peripheral blood. During the collection period, no donor immune events like infections were recorded. Germline CDR1 ENHRY, CDR2 SYGVKD. Trimming pared 4 bases from V and 2 bases from J, leaving 9 bases between. This CDR3 spans 13 amino acids. General study findings and limits: Across healthy donors, higher total template counts meant significantly greater approximately two-week count variance. Approximately 1.1 clones differed between technical replicates, versus around 16 and 19 over time.

The clonotype was recovered from a person aged 18 to 75 in good health. Sequencing used blood. This rearrangement joins TRBV10-3 to TRBJ2-7; TRBD1 is a possible D gene (5 bases). The CDR3 here is CAISGTSTYEQYF. The CDR3 coding sequence is TGTGCCATCAGTGGGACATCTACCTACGAGCAGTACTTC.